A single TCR beta chain is shown here with its context. Its antigen has not been determined. No base quality information exists; no much larger clone differs at one position. In Seattle, one collaborating source enrolled patients while the infection was active and tracked those patients longitudinally over the course of disease. Each collaborating institution followed its own protocols to collect whole blood in K2EDTA tubes. For TCRbeta analysis, collaborators shipped samples as frozen whole blood, isolated PBMCs, or DNA extracted from either of those sample types. The record originates from a study of blood T cell repertoires in COVID-19 (dated by TCRdb to the early 2020s). Regarding the research as a whole: Samples from collaborators originated in the United States, Italy and Spain and spanned both the acute and convalescent phases of COVID-19. The material from the prospective study consisted of cDNA or gDNA derived from T cells, B-cell-depleted T cells, or PBMCs. Deeply sampled blood TCRbeta repertoires from subjects exposed to, actively infected with, or recovered from COVID-19 were included in the dataset. The repertoires were released in a freely available public database meant as a resource for research on the immune response to SARS-CoV-2. The samples were drawn from the first 160 participants of the ongoing ImmuneRACE study and from some 1,300 subjects provided by 6 global collaborators. Nearly every sample came with metadata listing a de-identified subject ID, COVID-19 status, age in years and sex. Where available, HLA class I and class II types were taken from metadata supplied by the sample provider and were not determined by assay-based typing.

TCRbeta CDR3 regions were amplified from genomic DNA by means of the immunoSEQ Assay, a bias-controlled multiplex PCR. The published analysis was carried out like this. The number of nucleated cells in each sample was estimated by amplification of reference gene primers within the assay. Sequence reads were collapsed and filtered to measure the absolute abundance of every unique TCRbeta CDR3 rearrangement. For each sample, productive Simpson clonality was calculated by taking the square root of Simpson's diversity index across productive rearrangements. TCRdb holds this immuneACCESS table with in-frame rearrangements only. Some clones are missing; in checked studies, unresolved V genes explain under half, and the rest has no known cause. That table gives V, J and clone size, and the DNA gave D and trimming. The sample table records hundreds of thousands of clones; about 91% of these occur just once. The ten biggest clones cover about 12% of the sample.

What the authors observed across the whole study: The amount of clinical and demographic metadata varied by source and participant and was provided uncurated.

CDR3 length: 14 amino acids, cysteine to phenylalanine. The DNA shown is the 42-base CDR3, in frame from base 1. CDR1 and CDR2 were assigned from the germline V gene as MDHEN and SYDVKM. V lost 4 bases and J lost 0 bases; the stretch between them is 7 bases long. The specimen was peripheral blood. The TCR comes from a woman between 45 and 65 years old with COVID-19, enrolled during active disease. The receptor chain draws on TRBV28 and TRBJ2-1; the D gene cannot be named for sure. The DNA sequence is as follows: TGTGCCAGCAGTTCTCTGAGCTCCTACAATGAGCAGTTCTTC. This translates into CASSSLSSYNEQFF. Reference TRBV28 and TRBJ2-1 proteins supply the regions before and after the CDR3; the full variable domain is: DVKVTQSSRYLVKRTGEKVFLECVQDMDHENMFWYRQDPGLGLRLIYFSYDVKMKEKGDIPEGYSVSREKKERFSLILESASTNQTSMYLCASSSLSSYNEQFFGPGTRLTVL.